This T cell receptor beta chain was recorded in a study of OX40 agonist ivuxolimab in advanced cancers. Assay: immunoSEQ multiplex PCR; the TCRdb copy retains only in-frame clones and omits some. There are tens of thousands of clones in the sample; over 80% occur only once, and 21% lies in the top ten. Only one count was recorded for this clone. The V end was cut by 6 bases, the J end by 1 base, with 10 bases between. The CDR3 is 13 amino acids. CDR1 and CDR2 (germline): MNHEY, SVGAGI. This sequence was found in an adult with an advanced solid tumor such as melanoma, head and neck, liver or kidney cancer. The chain links TRBV6-5 to TRBJ2-7, with D possibly TRBD1 on 5 matching bases. Sequences were derived from CD4+ or CD8+ T cells sorted from blood, sampled in a trial of the OX40 agonist ivuxolimab. Written as DNA, the CDR3 is TGTGCCAGCAGCCTCGGACATTCCTACGAGCAGTACTTC. Translating gives CASSLGHSYEQYF.